This TCR beta chain was identified during a study of shared clonotypes between healthy human individuals. Source study methods: Junction-only sequences without quality scores were provided by ImmunoSEQ, so filtering was different. Generated by immunoSEQ multiplex PCR, the TCRdb table keeps only in-frame clones and is missing some. The V and J calls and clone size were taken over from that table, and D and trimming were inferred from the DNA. The table records roughly 1,100,000 clones, roughly 80% of them present only once. Trimming removed 1 base from V and 1 base from J; junction bases left unmatched: 1. The germline gives CDR1 SGHDN, CDR2 FVKESK. The CDR3 contains 15 residues.

The clonotype comes from a man between 18 and 35 years old in good health. The sequenced sample was memory CD4+ T cells sorted from blood. The subset: CD45RA-negative fraction. V usage is TRBV14 and J usage is TRBJ2-1; TRBD2 matches at 7 bases. CDR3 sequence reads: CASSQASGSYNEQFF. In DNA form, the CDR3 reads TGTGCCAGCAGCCAAGCTAGCGGATCCTACAATGAGCAGTTCTTC.